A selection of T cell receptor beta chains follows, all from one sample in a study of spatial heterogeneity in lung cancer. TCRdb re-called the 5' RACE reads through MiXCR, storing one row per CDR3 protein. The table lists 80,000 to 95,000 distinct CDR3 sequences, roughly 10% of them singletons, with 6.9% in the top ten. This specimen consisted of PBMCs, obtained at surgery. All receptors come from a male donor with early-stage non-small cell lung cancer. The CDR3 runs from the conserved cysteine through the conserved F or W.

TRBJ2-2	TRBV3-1	CASSRGSSQTGELFF
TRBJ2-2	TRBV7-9	CASSRDIYTGELFF
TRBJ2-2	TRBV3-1	CATRDRANTGELFF
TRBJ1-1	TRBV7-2	CASSYRTGGSVGTEAFF
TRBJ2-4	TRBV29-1	CSVEIGTGLRGIQYF
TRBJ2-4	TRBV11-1	CASSPGTVNIQYF
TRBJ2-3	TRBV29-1	CSVWGRSTDTQYF
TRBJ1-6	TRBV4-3	CASSLQGSGNSPLHF
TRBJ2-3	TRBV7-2	CASSFLPGQGSDTQYF
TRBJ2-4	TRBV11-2	CASSSLQGLRNIQYF
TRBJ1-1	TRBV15	CATSRANRGTTEAFF
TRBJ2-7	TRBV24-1	CATSDLRPLGQGYEQYF
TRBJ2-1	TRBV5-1	CASSSPDGYNEQFF
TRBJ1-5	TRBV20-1	CSARDRKGQGGQPQHF
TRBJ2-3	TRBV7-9	CASSPAGGPTDTQYF
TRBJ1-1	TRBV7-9	CASTILLDTEAFF
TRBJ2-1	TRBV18	CASSRGGLADNEQFF
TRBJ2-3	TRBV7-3	CASSSRLAGGLTDTQYF
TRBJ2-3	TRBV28	CASSEGGDSTDTQYF
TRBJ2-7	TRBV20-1	CSAKSGWGPLYEQYF
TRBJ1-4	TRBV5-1	CASSGQGQKEKLFF
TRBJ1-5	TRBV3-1	CASSQRGQPQHF
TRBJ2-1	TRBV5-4	CASSRTSATYNEQFF
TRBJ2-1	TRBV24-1	CATSPGRSPGQPTLYNEQFF
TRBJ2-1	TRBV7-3	CASSRSASVYNEQFF
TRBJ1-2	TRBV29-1	CSVDLSTGYTF
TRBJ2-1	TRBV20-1	CSARATSGNYNEQFF
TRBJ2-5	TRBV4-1	CASTPTGRVGRETQYF
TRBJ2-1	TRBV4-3	CASSWGRGSEQFF
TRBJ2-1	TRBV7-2	CASSLEGTSGANEQFF
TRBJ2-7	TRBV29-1	CSVEERRTSYEQYF
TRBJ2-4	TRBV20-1	CSAARIAGENIQYF
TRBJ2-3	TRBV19	CASSSLGDTQYF
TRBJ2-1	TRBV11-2	CASSGWDGNSYNEQFF
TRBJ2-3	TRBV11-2	CASSTGRDRGDTQYF
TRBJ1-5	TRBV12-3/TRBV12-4	CASSLTGDGNQPQHF
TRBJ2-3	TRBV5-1	CASSPQFGLAGDTQYF
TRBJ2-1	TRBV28	CASSPQVGEQFF
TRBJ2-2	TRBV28	CASTLLGSPDTGELFF
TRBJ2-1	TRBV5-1	CASSSGTSGYNEQFF
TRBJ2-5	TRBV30	CAWSFTPEVVETQYF
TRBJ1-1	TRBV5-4	CASSLNRGSNTEAFF
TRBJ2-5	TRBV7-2	CASSLGGRGRETQYF
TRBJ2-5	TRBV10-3	CAISEGAGETQYF
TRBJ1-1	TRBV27	CASSLSSVGNTEAFF
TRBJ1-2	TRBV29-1	CSAMSGYGYTF
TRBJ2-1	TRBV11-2	CASSRRDRGIWAEQFF
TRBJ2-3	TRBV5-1	CASILGTGQRTQYF
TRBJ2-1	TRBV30	CAWRGDTEYNEQFF
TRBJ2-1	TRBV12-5	CASVGTSGNEQFF
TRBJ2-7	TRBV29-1	CSVSGQDSYEQYF
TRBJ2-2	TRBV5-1	CASRPPGRTNTGELFF
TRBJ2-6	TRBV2	CASGSSGANVLTF
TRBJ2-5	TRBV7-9	CASSSGTSWETQYF